Listed here are 20 T cell receptor beta chains from one sample, sequenced in a study of blood T cell repertoires in COVID-19. The repertoire was sequenced with immunoSEQ multiplex PCR; TCRdb's copy has only in-frame clones and lacks some. The data contain 280,000 or so clones, nearly 90% of them singletons. The specimen was peripheral blood. These receptors were taken from a man aged 18-30 years with active or convalescent COVID-19.

The table lists this clone with a count of one. The chain links TRBV7-8 to TRBJ1-5; D is possibly TRBD1 (6 bases). V lost 5 bases and J 7 bases, leaving 15 bases between the germline ends. This CDR3 contains 14 residues. Germline CDR1 reads SGHVS; CDR2 reads FQNEAQ. DNA of the CDR3: TGTGCCAGCAGCCAGGGTGTGAGGGGGCAGCCCCAGCATTTT. Encoded protein: CASSQGVRGQPQHF.

The chain is built from TRBV11-3 and TRBJ1-1; no clear D. Germline values: CDR1 SGHNT, CDR2 YENEEA. The CDR3 sequence is 12 residues long. V dropped 1 base and J dropped 9 bases, with 9 bases sitting between them. For the CDR3, the DNA is TGTGCCAGCAGCTTAGGCGGGAAAAAAGCTTTCTTT. Protein: CASSLGGKKAFF.

The chain links TRBV5-1 to TRBJ2-2; TRBD1 matches at 8 bases. Trimming cost V 3 bases and J 7 bases; bases outside gene matches: 8. The V gene's germline CDR1 is SGHRS and CDR2 YFSETQ. This CDR3 spans 15 amino acids. Here the CDR3 DNA reads TGCGCCAGCAGCTCAGGGGGCGGTTGGAACGGGGAGCTGTTTTTT. It yields the protein CASSSGGGWNGELFF.

The chain combines TRBV3-1 (or the pseudogene TRBV3-2) with TRBJ1-6; TRBD1 matches at 9 bases. Germline trimming cut 2 bases from V and 5 bases from J; bases unmatched to any gene: 4. Germline assignment: CDR1 LGHDT and CDR2 YNNKEL (reference sequence). The CDR3 covers 16 residues. CDR3 sequence reads: CASSQLTGGNNSPLHF. The CDR3, as DNA: TGTGCCAGCAGCCAACTGACAGGGGGGAATAATTCACCCCTCCACTTT.

The rearrangement links TRBV19 to TRBJ1-2; D uncertain. The V end lost 3 bases, the J end lost 4 bases, and 15 bases lay between the germline ends. This CDR3 comprises 15 residues. CDR1 and CDR2 from the germline V gene are LNHDA and SQIVND (reference sequence). CDR3 residues: CASSIEVRGFYGYTF. The CDR3 DNA is TGTGCCAGTAGTATTGAGGTGCGCGGGTTCTATGGCTACACCTTC.

The rearrangement uses TRBV7-8 and TRBJ1-2; possibly TRBD1 for D (5 bases). Deletions cut 1 base from V and 6 bases from J, with 15 bases between. Germline values: CDR1 SGHVS, CDR2 FQNEAQ. This CDR3 region has 15 residues. DNA for the CDR3: TGTGCCAGCAGCTTAGTAGGGGTCCCTTCTAATGGCTACACCTTC. Its protein product is CASSLVGVPSNGYTF.

The chain is built from TRBV4-2 and TRBJ2-1; 8 nucleotides align to TRBD2. The CDR3 extends over 16 amino acids. Germline CDR1 is LGHNA and CDR2 is YNFKEQ. V shed 4 bases, J shed 4 bases, and the junction held 9 bases outside the gene matches. This CDR3 is CASSPMERGGYNEQFF. For the CDR3, the DNA is TGTGCCAGCAGCCCGATGGAACGGGGGGGGTACAATGAGCAGTTCTTC.

V usage is TRBV4-3 and J usage is TRBJ1-1, with D hard to call. Germline V gene data show CDR1 as LGHNA and CDR2 as YSLEER. The V and J ends lost 0 bases and 5 bases respectively, with 16 bases between them. There are 16 residues in the CDR3. The CDR3 region is CASSQDTQVAWTEAFF. The CDR3 bases are TGCGCCAGCAGCCAAGATACGCAGGTGGCGTGGACTGAAGCTTTCTTT.

The chain joins TRBV7-9 to TRBJ2-7; 14 bases line up with TRBD2. After removal of 5 bases from V and 2 bases from J, the junction contained 2 bases not matched to a gene. This CDR3 region has 15 residues. Germline lookup yields CDR1 SEHNR and CDR2 FQNEAQ (reference sequence). The CDR3 DNA follows: TGTGCCAGCAGCCAGGGACTAGCGGGGGCCTACGAGCAGTACTTC. Protein: CASSQGLAGAYEQYF. The full variable domain, completed using reference TRBV7-9 and TRBJ2-7, is DTGVSQNPRHKITKRGQNVTFRCDPISEHNRLYWYRQTLGQGPEFLTYFQNEAQLEKSRLLSDRFSAERPKGSFSTLEIQRTEQGDSAMYLCASSQGLAGAYEQYFGPGTRLTVT.

This clone came up once. The V call is TRBV4-1, the J call TRBJ1-5; 7 bases match TRBD1. This CDR3 is built from 15 residues. Germline V CDR1 and CDR2: MGHRA, YSYEKL. J was trimmed by 7 bases and V by 0 bases; bases with no gene match: 6. The CDR3 DNA sequence: TGCGCCAGCAGCCAAGATCTGCTAGGGGGCCAGCCCCAGCATTTT. As protein: CASSQDLLGGQPQHF.

V gene TRBV10-3 combines with J gene TRBJ1-5, with D uncertain. The length of the CDR3 is 12 residues. V was clipped by 4 bases and J by 5 bases, with 6 bases between them. From germline, CDR1 is ENHRY and CDR2 SYGVKD. CDR3 sequence reads: CAISGVDQPQHF. The CDR3 DNA follows: TGTGCCATCAGTGGAGTTGATCAGCCCCAGCATTTT.

V usage is TRBV5-4 and J usage is TRBJ2-1; no clear D gene. This CDR3 has 15 amino acids. Germline CDR1 is SGHNT and CDR2 is YYREEE (reference sequence). V dropped 3 bases and J dropped 4 bases, with 14 bases sitting between them. CDR3 DNA sequence: TGTGCCAGCAGCTCCCGAATATTAGCTTACAATGAGCAGTTCTTC. Amino acids: CASSSRILAYNEQFF.

The chain couples TRBV27 to TRBJ1-2; 9 nucleotides align to TRBD1. V trimming: 4 bases; J trimming: 7 bases; junction bases outside the gene matches: 10. The CDR3 runs 15 residues. Germline CDR1 is MNHEY and CDR2 is SMNVEV (reference sequence). As DNA, the CDR3 is TGTGCCAGCAGTTGGGGGAGGGACAGGGTGGCTGGCTACACCTTC. As protein: CASSWGRDRVAGYTF.

V is TRBV3-1 (or the pseudogene TRBV3-2) and J is TRBJ2-5; TRBD1 might be the D (5 bases). The V gene's germline CDR1 is LGHDT and CDR2 YNNKEL (reference sequence). The CDR3 is made up of 14 amino acids. V was shortened by 3 bases and J by 5 bases, with 13 bases between the two germline ends. The CDR3 nucleotides read TGTGCCAGCAGCCAGGGCAGGGCAGACGAGACCCAGTACTTC. Amino acids: CASSQGRADETQYF.

To note about this clone: At the DNA level, this CDR3 is encoded by other sequences in the same sample as well. The J gene is TRBJ2-7, the V gene TRBV15; D is unclear. This CDR3 region has 15 residues. Trimming left V 0 bases short and J 1 base short, with 10 bases between. The V gene's germline CDR1 is LNHNV and CDR2 YYDKDF (reference sequence). The CDR3: CATSRDLGSSYEQYF. DNA for the CDR3: TGTGCCACCAGCAGAGATCTAGGCAGTTCCTACGAGCAGTACTTC.

V is TRBV7-8 and J is TRBJ2-2; TRBD1 aligns across 10 bases. Germline assignment: CDR1 SGHVS and CDR2 FQNEAQ. This CDR3 is built from 13 residues. J gave up 5 bases and V 8 bases, and 2 bases lay outside the gene matches. The CDR3 spells CASDRGRTGELFF. The CDR3 nucleotides read TGTGCCAGCGACAGGGGGCGAACCGGGGAGCTGTTTTTT.

The chain links TRBV7-9 to TRBJ2-1; 8 bases line up with TRBD2. V lost 3 bases, J lost 2 bases, and 3 bases stayed unmatched. CDR1 is SEHNR, CDR2 FQNEAQ, per germline (reference sequence). This CDR3 is 15 amino acids long. The CDR3 DNA follows: TGTGCCAGCAGCTTTAGCGGGGCTGCCTACAATGAGCAGTTCTTC. The encoded protein is CASSFSGAAYNEQFF.

V is TRBV7-2 and J is TRBJ1-5; 9 nucleotides align to TRBD1. The CDR3 spans 16 residues. Germline V gives CDR1 SGHTA, CDR2 FQGNSA. Trimming cost V 5 bases and J 2 bases; bases outside gene matches: 7. The CDR3: CASSGSGTGRNQPQHF. The CDR3 nucleotides read TGTGCCAGCAGCGGCAGTGGGACAGGGCGCAATCAGCCCCAGCATTTT.

The rearrangement uses TRBV7-8 and TRBJ1-3, with D tentatively TRBD1 (6 bases). The V gene's germline CDR1 is SGHVS and CDR2 FQNEAQ. Between the trimmed V and J ends, which lost 1 base and 2 bases, there was a span of 9 bases. The CDR3 has 15 residues. The chain's CDR3 is CASSLVGAPGNTIYF. The CDR3 coding sequence is TGTGCCAGCAGCTTAGTGGGGGCCCCTGGAAACACCATATATTTT.

In this sample, this clone turned up a few times. This chain joins TRBV19 and TRBJ1-2; perhaps TRBD1 as D (6 bases). Germline-derived CDR1 and CDR2 are LNHDA and SQIVND (reference sequence). The CDR3 runs 12 residues. V lost 3 bases, J lost 7 bases, and 9 bases lay in between. Here the CDR3 DNA reads TGTGCCAGTAGTATGGGGGCGTTTGGCTACACCTTC. Translation gives CASSMGAFGYTF. Full variable domain (remainder filled in from reference TRBV19 and TRBJ1-2): DGGITQSPKYLFRKEGQNVTLSCEQNLNHDAMYWYRQDPGQGLRLIYYSQIVNDFQKGDIAEGYSVSREKKESFPLTVTSAQKNPTAFYLCASSMGAFGYTFGSGTRLTVV.